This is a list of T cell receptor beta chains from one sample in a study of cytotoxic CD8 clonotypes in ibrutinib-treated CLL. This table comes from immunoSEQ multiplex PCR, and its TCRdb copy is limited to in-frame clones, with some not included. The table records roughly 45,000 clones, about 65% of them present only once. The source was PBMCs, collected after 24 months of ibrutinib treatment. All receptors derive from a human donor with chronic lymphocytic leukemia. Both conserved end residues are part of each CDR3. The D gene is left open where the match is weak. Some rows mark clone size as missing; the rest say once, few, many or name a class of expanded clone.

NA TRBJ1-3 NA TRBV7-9 TGTGCCAGCAGCCGGGCCTCACAAGGAAACACCATATATTTT CASSRASQGNTIYF
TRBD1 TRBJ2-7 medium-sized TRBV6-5 TGTGCCAGCAGTTCCCGGGACAGGGGCTACGAGCAGTACTTC CASSSRDRGYEQYF
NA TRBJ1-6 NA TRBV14 TGTGCCAGCAGCCAAGTGAGTCTACGGCCCAATTCACCCCTCCACTTT CASSQVSLRPNSPLHF
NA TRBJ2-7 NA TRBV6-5 NA CASSWGTGIILYF
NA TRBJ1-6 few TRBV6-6 TGTGCCAGCAAAGAGGGGGGTGGCCATAATTCACCCCTCCACTTT CASKEGGGHNSPLHF
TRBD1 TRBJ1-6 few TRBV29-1 TGCAGCGCCAGGGGTGCAGGGGGTTCACCCCTCCACTTT CSARGAGGSPLHF
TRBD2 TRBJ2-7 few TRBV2 TGTGCCAGTCGACTAGCGGGGACTTCCTACGAGCAGTACTTC CASRLAGTSYEQYF
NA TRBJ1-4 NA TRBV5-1 TGCGCCAGCAGCACGGACAGAGTTAATGAAAAACTGTTTTTT CASSTDRVNEKLFF
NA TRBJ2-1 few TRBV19 TGTGCCAGTAGTATCAAGGGGGGTTCCTACAATGAGCAGTTCTTC CASSIKGGSYNEQFF
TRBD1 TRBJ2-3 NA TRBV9 TGTGCCAGCAGGGTAGGGGCAGGGGGTTCCACAGATACGCAGTATTTT CASRVGAGGSTDTQYF
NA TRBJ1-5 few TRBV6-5 TGTGCCAGCAGTTACTTTAGGGTTACGGTAAATCAGCCCCAGCATTTT CASSYFRVTVNQPQHF
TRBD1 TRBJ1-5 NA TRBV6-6 TGTGCCAGCAGTTTAAGACAGGGACTCAATCAGCCCCAGCATTTT CASSLRQGLNQPQHF
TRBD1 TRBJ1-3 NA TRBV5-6 TGTGCCAGCAGCTTGACCCGGACAGGGGCCCTCTCTGGAAACACCATATATTTT CASSLTRTGALSGNTIYF
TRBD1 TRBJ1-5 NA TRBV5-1 TGCGCCAGCAGCTTAACAGGGGTTAGTCAGCCCCAGCATTTT CASSLTGVSQPQHF
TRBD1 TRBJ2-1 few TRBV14 TGTGCCAGCAGCCAAGATCTAGCGACAGGGGTATGGAATGAGCAGTTCTTC CASSQDLATGVWNEQFF
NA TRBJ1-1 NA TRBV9 TGTGCCAGCAGCGTAGCCGGGGGGAGCACTGAAGCTTTCTTT CASSVAGGSTEAFF
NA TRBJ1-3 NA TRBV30 TGTGCCTCCTTTGACAGAGTCTCTGGAAACACCATATATTTT CASFDRVSGNTIYF
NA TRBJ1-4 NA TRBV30 TGTGCCTGGAGACTGTACGAGTGGGAAAAACTGTTTTTT CAWRLYEWEKLFF
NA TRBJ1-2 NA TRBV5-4 TGTGCCAGCAGCGAGAGCAACTATGGCTACACCTTC CASSESNYGYTF
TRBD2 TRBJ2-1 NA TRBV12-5 TGTGCTAGTGCAGGACGGGAGGAGGCCTACAATGAGCAGTTCTTC CASAGREEAYNEQFF
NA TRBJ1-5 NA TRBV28 TGTGCCAGCAGTTCCCCGGGGGCAGGTCATCAGCCCCAGCATTTT CASSSPGAGHQPQHF
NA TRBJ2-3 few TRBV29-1 TGCAGCCTAAGGAGGGGCACAGATACGCAGTATTTT CSLRRGTDTQYF
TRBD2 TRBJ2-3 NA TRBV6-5 TGTGCCAGCAGTTACAGCGGGAGTGGATATACGCAGTATTTT CASSYSGSGYTQYF
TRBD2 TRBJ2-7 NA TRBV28 TGTGCCAGCAGTTTACTCCCGGGACTAGCGGGGGGATCCTACGAGCAGTACTTC CASSLLPGLAGGSYEQYF
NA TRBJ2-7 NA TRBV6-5 TGTGCCAGCAGCCGAAGCCTCTCCTACGAGCAGTACTTC CASSRSLSYEQYF
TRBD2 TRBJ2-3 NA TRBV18 TGTGCCAGCTCCCCCAGGGCCGAGCGGGGGCCCACAGATACGCAGTATTTT CASSPRAERGPTDTQYF
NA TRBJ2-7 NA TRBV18 TGTGCCAGCTCACCACCGGGAGCCTACGAGCAGTACTTC CASSPPGAYEQYF
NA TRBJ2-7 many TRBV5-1 TGCGCCAGCAGCCCCGACAGGAATCCCTACGAGCAGTACTTC CASSPDRNPYEQYF
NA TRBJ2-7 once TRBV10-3 TGTGCCATCCAGGGAGGATTTCCCTACGAGCAGTACTTC CAIQGGFPYEQYF
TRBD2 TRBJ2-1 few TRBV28 TGTGCCAGCACCCAGCAAAGAGCGGGAGGAGTAAGGCAGTTCTTC CASTQQRAGGVRQFF
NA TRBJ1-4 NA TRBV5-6 TGTGCCAGCAGCTCCCGTCGGGTGGCCGACGTGAAAAAACTGTTTTTT CASSSRRVADVKKLFF
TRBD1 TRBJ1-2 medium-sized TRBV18 TGTGCCAGCTCACCACCGGGACAGGGAAGGTATGGCTACACCTTC CASSPPGQGRYGYTF
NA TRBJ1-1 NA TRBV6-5 TGTGCCAGCAGTTATGGGGGCCGGCCTGAAGCTTTCTTT CASSYGGRPEAFF
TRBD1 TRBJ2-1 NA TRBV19 TGTGCCAGTAGTACACTCAAGAGGACAGGGCTACTCAATGAGCAGTTCTTC CASSTLKRTGLLNEQFF
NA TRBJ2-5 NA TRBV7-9 TGTGCCAGCACCAGAAAGGGGGGGCTAGAGACCCAGTACTTC CASTRKGGLETQYF
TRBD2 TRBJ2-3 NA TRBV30 TGTGCCTGGAGTAAGCTAGCGGGGGTAGGAGATACGCAGTATTTT CAWSKLAGVGDTQYF
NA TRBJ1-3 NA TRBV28 TGTGCCAGCAGCCCTCAAGTCTCTGGAAACACCATATATTTT CASSPQVSGNTIYF